This is a list of T cell receptor beta chains from one sample in a study of molecular identifiers for immune sequencing clone quantification. A single record per CDR3 protein comes from TCRdb applying MiXCR to the PCR reads. The sample lists about 500,000 distinct CDR3 sequences; 20% to 25% were seen once. Sequences were obtained from naive CD8+ T cells from blood, with Jurkat cell RNA spiked in. Receptor source: a human donor in good health. Some libraries in this study had Jurkat cell RNA spiked in. Each CDR3 is given with its conserved first and last residue. Each record gives: CDR3 DNA, CDR3 protein, J gene, clone size, D gene, V gene. A D gene is named only where the DNA matches it firmly. Expanded clones are given a class, and other clones once, few, many or no size at all.

TGCAGTGCTAGAGAGGACAGGGGCTACGAGCAGTACTTC CSAREDRGYEQYF TRBJ2-7 few TRBD1 TRBV20-1
TGTGCCAGCAGTGAACCGCCTGACTGGACAGGCAATAGCAATCAGCCCCAGCATTTT CASSEPPDWTGNSNQPQHF TRBJ1-5 few TRBD1 TRBV6-1
TGTGCCAGCGGCCTCCTGACCACAGATACGCAGTATTTT CASGLLTTDTQYF TRBJ2-3 NA NA TRBV11-2
TGTGCCAGCAGTGAAGATGTCCGTCCCTCTAGCACAGATACGCAGTATTTT CASSEDVRPSSTDTQYF TRBJ2-3 many NA TRBV2
TGTGCCAGCAGATTCCCAGGGTTTAGCTACGAGCAGTACTTC CASRFPGFSYEQYF TRBJ2-7 few NA TRBV28
TGTGCCAGTAGTATTGGTTCCGGGACAGCCTACGAGCAGTACTTC CASSIGSGTAYEQYF TRBJ2-7 many TRBD1 TRBV19
TGTGCCAGCAGTGAAACCGGTAAGGGGGTTCAGCCCCAGCATTTT CASSETGKGVQPQHF TRBJ1-5 few NA TRBV2
TGCGCCAGCAGCTTGGTGGCAGGCCACCAAGAGACCCAGTACTTC CASSLVAGHQETQYF TRBJ2-5 many NA TRBV5-1
TGCGCCAGCAGCTTGGAAAGACGGTCCTACAATGAGCAGTTCTTC CASSLERRSYNEQFF TRBJ2-1 many NA TRBV5-1
TGCGCCAGCAGCCGAGGAACAGGGGGCGGAGAAAAACTGTTTTTT CASSRGTGGGEKLFF TRBJ1-4 few TRBD1 TRBV4-3
TGTGCCAGCAGGGCCCCCCCACAGGGGCCTAAAAACATTCAGTACTTC CASRAPPQGPKNIQYF TRBJ2-4 many TRBD1 TRBV28
TGCGCCAGCAGCCAAGTGACAGGGTATCAAGCTGAAGCTTTCTTT CASSQVTGYQAEAFF TRBJ1-1 many TRBD1 TRBV4-3
TGTGCCAGCAGCTACGGGACAGGGGTCTCTGAAGCTTTCTTT CASSYGTGVSEAFF TRBJ1-1 many TRBD1 TRBV3-1